The T cell receptor beta chain under discussion was sequenced for a study of shared clonotypes between healthy human individuals. Study at large: With ages of 18 to 49, the donors were a couple of women and a few men. Each donor's CD8 memory used one plate, CD8 naive two, each CD4 subset three.

The study, taken as a whole, reports: Investigators expected sequencing depth to affect clonotype sharing among donors.

Remarks on this clone: Its antigen is currently unknown.

Every immunoSEQ plate was one replicate of a subset's evenly spread DNA. The repertoire was sequenced with immunoSEQ multiplex PCR; TCRdb's copy has only in-frame clones and lacks some. The sample records about 2.3 million clones, over 90% being singletons. Germline V CDR1 and CDR2: SGDLS, YYNGEE. The CDR3 is made up of 14 amino acids. V lost 7 bases to trimming and J lost 4 bases; unmatched junction nucleotides: 6. This TCR was recovered from a man younger than 35 in good health. Some clones in this sample may be carry-over from other donors' samples. The sample consisted of naive CD4+ T cells from PBMCs. Noted subset: CD45RA+ positively selected. The chain uses TRBV9 and TRBJ2-1; 9 bases align to TRBD2. The CDR3 coding sequence is TGTGCCAGCCAAGCGGGGGGACCATACAATGAGCAGTTCTTC. It is translated as CASQAGGPYNEQFF.